This T cell receptor (beta chain) comes out of a study of Graves' ophthalmopathy and Graves' hyperthyroidism (dated by TCRdb to between 2017 and 2018). Regarding the complete study: Peripheral blood samples were taken at the time of initial diagnosis, before any treatment was given. In roughly six hyperthyroidism patients, the T-cell repertoires found in thyroid tissue were compared with those found in blood. TCR beta repertoire signatures were used to distinguish Graves' ophthalmopathy from Graves' hyperthyroidism and to predict progression to ophthalmopathy. In total, over 130 blood samples were TCR-sequenced: fewer than 50 ophthalmopathy, roughly 77 hyperthyroidism and roughly 17 hyperthyroidism-to-ophthalmopathy patients. Following sampling, methimazole starting at 30 mg daily was administered to hyperthyroidism patients, and high-dose intravenous methylprednisolone was administered to ophthalmopathy patients. An independent validation cohort was composed of approximately 19 hyperthyroidism patients and around 16 patients who later progressed from hyperthyroidism to ophthalmopathy. To explore V-J signatures that distinguish ophthalmopathy from hyperthyroidism, a discovery set of under 110 patients was enrolled, made up of around 40 with ophthalmopathy and 57 with stable hyperthyroidism.

The germline V gene sets CDR1 to SGDLS and CDR2 to YYNGEE. Spanning cysteine to phenylalanine, the CDR3 consists of 13 amino acids. The sequence is cut down to CDR3 DNA, 39 bases in frame from base 1. The trim is 4 bases for V and 5 bases for J, with a gap of 12 bases between the germline ends. This clonotype was observed many times. Its antigen is still unknown. Per-base qualities were not stored, and no clone one base away is much larger. For repertoire sequencing, TCR beta CDR3 regions were amplified from RNA transcripts. A first-round RT-PCR used HTBI primers with the Qiagen OneStep RT-PCR kit, followed by a second-round multiplex PCR, size selection and purification. Libraries were sequenced paired-end with 100 bp reads on an Illumina HiSeq2000. As for how the authors treated the data: Reads were processed with SOAPnuke, discarding reads with adapters, uncalled bases, mean Phred below 15, or no exact constant-primer or identifier match. High-quality paired reads were merged with COPE v1.2.5. Unique nucleotide sequences were defined as clonotypes and aligned to IMGT TRB V, D and J references using MiTCR v1.1. Analysis was restricted to V-J combinations with a frequency above 0.0001, which covered 99.2% of repertoires. For each V-J combination, a TCR clonal expansion and chaos score was defined as F50 clonal expansion divided by the chaos observed in the TCRdist matrix. Welch's t-statistics and random forest were used to narrow the features down to 10 to 15 V-J combinations, which were then fed into a naive Bayes classifier. The Morisita-Horn index was used to measure how similar the thyroid and blood repertoires were. TCRdb trimmed the raw reads at Q25, called clones with MiXCR and kept productive beta chains. CDR3 protein duplicates are merged, each entry listing the most common genes and DNA. The V and J calls were determined by TCRdb, not by the authors. This sample lists 200,000 to 300,000 distinct CDR3 sequences; approximately 42% were detected once. Jointly, the top ten make up roughly 45% of the sample.

The research as a whole found: In validation, the model predicted ophthalmopathy progression with about 64% sensitivity and approximately 72% specificity; approximately 12 predicted patients were CT-confirmed with GO in a median of roughly 6.8 months. In cross-validation, the 13-signature model distinguished ophthalmopathy from stable hyperthyroidism with around 86% sensitivity and 81% to 82% specificity, while in the test set the corresponding values were about 80% and 75%. Most of the expanded thyroid clonotypes with a frequency above 0.001 were also detected in blood, and it was suggested that the thyroid immune response may be reflected by blood repertoires. Sample size was not predetermined statistically, and investigators were not blinded to group allocation.

The ophthalmopathy patients had moderately to severely active disease, with a Clinical Activity Score of 3 or higher, a NOSPECS grade of 4 or higher, and a disease duration of less than 3 months. Patients with other autoimmune diseases, uncontrolled infections, pregnancy or lactation were excluded. Diagnosis relied on clinical symptoms, serum thyroxine, TRAb, thyroid ultrasound and orbital computed tomography. Using Ficoll-Paque density gradient centrifugation, PBMCs were isolated from about 9.2 ml of fresh peripheral blood. Total RNA was extracted using Trizol reagent, and RNA quality was checked on an Agilent 2100 Bioanalyzer.

This chain is built from TRBV9 and TRBJ1-1, with an unclear D gene assignment. The sample taken for sequencing was peripheral blood. The sequence derives from an adult man with Graves' ophthalmopathy. CDR3 protein: CASSLGGRTEAFF. At the DNA level, the sequence is TGTGCCAGCAGCTTAGGAGGGAGGACTGAAGCTTTCTTT.